The 22 T cell receptor beta chains presented below share a single source sample, sequenced in a study of T-cell reconstitution after alpha-beta-depleted transplantation in children. Unique molecular identifiers were built into the TCRbeta library. TCRdb re-analysed the PCR reads in MiXCR, keeping a single row per CDR3 protein. The table lists around 380,000 distinct CDR3 sequences, roughly 10% of them singletons. The source was PBMCs from the stem cell graft donor, collected from the stem cell graft. Receptors were obtained from a human donor who donated a stem cell graft to a child with acute myeloid leukemia.

The table lists this clonotype with many counts. The chain uses TRBV20-1 and TRBJ2-1; 8 nucleotides agree with TRBD2. CDR3 size: 14 residues. Trimming removed 1 base from V and 6 bases from J; junction bases left unmatched: 5. The V gene's germline CDR1 is DFQATT and CDR2 SNEGSKA (reference sequence). CDR3 DNA sequence: TGCAGTGCTAGAGCGGGGGGGCGGGGCAATGAGCAGTTCTTC. Translating gives CSARAGGRGNEQFF.

The rearrangement uses TRBV7-3 and TRBJ2-5; 9 bases align to TRBD2. CDR3 length equals 18 residues. V lost 2 bases and J lost 0; bases outside the gene matches: 10. CDR1 SGHTA and CDR2 FQGTGA come from the germline V gene. The CDR3 region is CASSLGPSGTLYQETQYF. DNA of the CDR3: TGTGCCAGCAGCTTAGGGCCTAGCGGGACCCTTTACCAAGAGACCCAGTACTTC.

The chain combines TRBV3-1 with TRBJ2-7, with a tentative D call TRBD2 (6 bases). The V gene lost 1 base and the J gene lost 5 bases, with 12 bases spanning the gap. The CDR3 sequence is 14 residues long. Germline V gene lookup returns CDR1 LGHDT and CDR2 YNNKEL (reference sequence). DNA of the CDR3: TGTGCCAGCAGCCAAGCCGGGACTTCCGACGAGCAGTACTTC. It codes for CASSQAGTSDEQYF.

The rearrangement links TRBV12-3 or TRBV12-4 to TRBJ2-1, with D perhaps assigned TRBD1 or TRBD2 (7 bases each). Trimming stripped 6 bases from V and 8 bases from J, with 17 bases between. The length of the CDR3 is 14 residues. CDR3 protein: CASSPKGGGHEQFF. The CDR3 DNA follows: TGTGCCAGCAGCCCCAAGGGAGGGGGCCATGAGCAGTTCTTC.

This clonotype has just a few counts. The gene calls are TRBV10-1 and TRBJ2-5, with D possibly matching TRBD2 (5 bases). The V end lost 0 bases, the J end lost 4 bases, and 9 bases lay between the germline ends. The CDR3 has 14 amino acids. Per germline, CDR1 WNHNN and CDR2 SYGVQD (reference sequence). For the CDR3, the DNA is TGCGCCAGCAGTGAGTCACGGAGCGGAGAGACCCAGTACTTC. Amino acids: CASSESRSGETQYF.

The chain carries TRBV7-2 and TRBJ2-6; D is perhaps TRBD2 (5 bases). V was shortened by 6 bases and J by 4 bases, with 13 bases between the two germline ends. This CDR3 is built from 15 residues. CDR1 and CDR2 from the germline V gene are SGHTA and FQGNSA. The DNA for the CDR3 is TGTGCCAGCAGTCGAGGGTCAGGAGGGGCCAACGTCCTGACTTTC. Residues: CASSRGSGGANVLTF.

This clonotype has ten or more counts. For the CDR3, the DNA is TGCGCCAGCAGCCAAGATCAGGCACCCCTCCACTTT. Protein product: CASSQDQAPLHF. The chain combines TRBV4-3 with TRBJ1-6; unclear D gene. V lost 0 bases and J lost 11, with 5 bases in between. CDR1 and CDR2 from the germline V gene are LGHNA and YSLEER. The CDR3 consists of 12 residues.

In this sample, this clonotype turned up a few times. V is TRBV20-1 and J is TRBJ2-1; 8 bases are shared with TRBD1. After removal of 5 bases from V and 5 bases from J, the junction contained 5 bases not matched to a gene. This CDR3 region has 13 residues. Germline lookup yields CDR1 DFQATT and CDR2 SNEGSKA (reference sequence). The CDR3 DNA reads TGCAGTGCTTTAGGACAGGGCAACAATGAGCAGTTCTTC. Protein: CSALGQGNNEQFF.

This clonotype was observed a few times. This sequence joins TRBV10-3 and TRBJ1-2, with D unclear. Trimming cost V 0 bases and J 12 bases, with 8 bases left between them. The CDR3 contains 11 residues. In germline, CDR1 is ENHRY, CDR2 SYGVKD. In DNA form, the CDR3 reads TGTGCCATCAGTGAGTCAGGGCGTAACACCTTC. Protein product: CAISESGRNTF.

CDR3 amino acids: CASGGLAGTYNEQFF. In nucleotides, the CDR3 is TGTGCCAGCGGCGGACTAGCGGGGACCTACAATGAGCAGTTCTTC. The rearrangement joins TRBV2 to TRBJ2-1, with 12 positions matching TRBD2. Germline CDR1 is SNHLY and CDR2 is FYNNEI. The CDR3 covers 15 residues. J was trimmed by 2 bases and V by 8 bases; bases with no gene match: 4.

The V and J genes are TRBV27 and TRBJ1-1, with D unclear. Germline CDR1 reads MNHEY; CDR2 reads SMNVEV (reference sequence). This CDR3 spans 13 amino acids. V shed 2 bases and J shed 5 bases, with 9 bases lying between them. The CDR3, as DNA: TGTGCCAGCAGTTTAGGGCGGAGAACTGAAGCTTTCTTT. Its protein product is CASSLGRRTEAFF.

The chain couples TRBV29-1 to TRBJ1-2; D remains ambiguous. CDR3 size: 15 residues. The V and J ends lost 4 bases and 4 bases respectively, with 19 bases between them. Germline lookup yields CDR1 SQVTM and CDR2 ANQGSEA. The CDR3 nucleotides read TGCAGCGTTGTTGTAGCTTCCGTCGATTTCTATGGCTACACCTTC. This sequence encodes CSVVVASVDFYGYTF.

This clonotype turned up a few times. CDR3 in amino acids: CASSQSTGPGETQYF. The CDR3 DNA reads TGTGCCAGCAGCCAATCCACAGGGCCGGGAGAGACCCAGTACTTC. The chain is built from TRBV4-2 and TRBJ2-5, with TRBD1 as a possible D gene (6 bases). This CDR3 is 15 amino acids long. The V end lost 2 bases, the J end lost 4 bases, and 14 bases lay between the germline ends. Looked up from germline, CDR1 is LGHNA and CDR2 is YNFKEQ.

The V gene is TRBV5-1, the J gene TRBJ1-5; maybe TRBD1 (5 bases). Trimming took 5 bases from V and 2 from J, leaving 11 bases between them. Germline V gives CDR1 SGHRS, CDR2 YFSETQ. The CDR3 is made up of 14 amino acids. This chain's CDR3 is CASSPGNGNQPQHF. The CDR3 nucleotides are TGCGCCAGCAGTCCAGGGAATGGCAATCAGCCCCAGCATTTT.

This clonotype was picked up a small number of times. This CDR3 reads CASSLGEGRQETQYF. For the CDR3, the DNA is TGTGCCAGCAGCTTAGGCGAGGGCCGGCAAGAGACCCAGTACTTC. The rearrangement joins TRBV7-8 to TRBJ2-5; weak D call: TRBD2 (5 bases). The CDR3 contains 15 residues. The V end lost 1 base, the J end lost 2 bases, and 11 bases lay between the germline ends. Germline V CDR1 and CDR2: SGHVS, FQNEAQ.

This clonotype was counted only a few times. This CDR3 reads CSARDPRRADTQYF. CDR3 bases: TGCAGTGCTAGAGATCCCCGAAGGGCAGATACGCAGTATTTT. V and J are TRBV20-1 and TRBJ2-3; D call uncertain. V lost 0 bases to trimming and J lost 4 bases, with 11 bases between them. CDR1 is DFQATT and CDR2 is SNEGSKA in the germline V gene (reference sequence). This CDR3 has 14 residues.

This clonotype was observed at least ten times. The chain carries TRBV5-1 and TRBJ1-6, with TRBD1 matching 9 bases. The germline V gene encodes CDR1 SGHRS and CDR2 YFSETQ. V shed 4 bases and J 7 bases; nucleotides not matched to a gene: 3. The CDR3 has 14 amino acids. DNA for the CDR3: TGCGCCAGCAGCGACGGGACAGGGAATTCACCCCTCCACTTT. It yields the protein CASSDGTGNSPLHF.

The chain combines TRBV4-3 with TRBJ1-6; 7 bases line up with TRBD1. V shed 4 bases and J 6 bases; nucleotides not matched to a gene: 9. Looked up from germline, CDR1 is LGHNA and CDR2 is YSLEER. This CDR3 contains 16 residues. The CDR3 reads CASSLGMGQLNSPLHF. The CDR3 region has the DNA TGCGCCAGCAGCCTAGGGATGGGACAGCTTAATTCACCCCTCCACTTT.

This clonotype was observed many times. The chain's CDR3 is CASSQDRGQYNEQFF. Written as DNA, the CDR3 is TGCGCCAGCAGCCAAGACAGGGGGCAATACAATGAGCAGTTCTTC. The V and J genes are TRBV4-3 and TRBJ2-1; TRBD1 agrees at 8 bases. J was trimmed by 4 bases and V by 0 bases; bases with no gene match: 2. This CDR3 is 15 amino acids long. Germline loops: CDR1 LGHNA, CDR2 YSLEER.

This sequence joins TRBV20-1 and TRBJ2-1, with 9 positions matching TRBD2. The germline CDR1 and CDR2 sequences are DFQATT and SNEGSKA (reference sequence). V lost 3 bases and J lost 6; bases outside the gene matches: 6. CDR3 length equals 14 residues. The CDR3 DNA reads as TGCAGTGCTAGTAGGCTAGCGGGATTCAATGAGCAGTTCTTC. Residues: CSASRLAGFNEQFF.

Remarks on this clonotype: A single base separates this from a much larger clone, so it may be a read error. The chain carries TRBV6-2 or TRBV6-3 and TRBJ2-1; 8 nucleotides agree with TRBD2. CDR3 length: 17 residues. Germline values: CDR1 MNHEY, CDR2 SVGEGT. The CDR3 nucleotides read TGTGCCAGCACTTACGTTCTCGGCGGGAGGAACTACAATGAGCAGTTCTTC. Translating it yields CASTYVLGGRNYNEQFF.

V usage is TRBV20-1 and J usage is TRBJ2-1; 9 bases are a match to TRBD2. The CDR3 has 15 amino acids. Germline lookup yields CDR1 DFQATT and CDR2 SNEGSKA (reference sequence). Trimming at V came to 0 bases and at J to 6 bases, leaving 6 bases not matched to a gene. The CDR3 coding sequence is TGCAGTGCTAGAGAGTCCGGGACTAGCCCCAATGAGCAGTTCTTC. This gives the protein CSARESGTSPNEQFF.